These T cell receptor beta chains were read from a single sample in a study of T-cell reconstitution after alpha-beta-depleted transplantation in children. A single record per CDR3 protein comes from TCRdb applying MiXCR to the PCR reads. The data hold 450,000 to 500,000 distinct CDR3 sequences, with under 15% observed a single time. Specimen: PBMCs from the stem cell graft donor, collected from the stem cell graft. All receptors derive from a human donor who donated a stem cell graft to a child with combined immunodeficiency. Each CDR3 is given with its conserved first and last residue. The D gene is left open where the match is weak. Clone size, where shown, is once, few, many, or a class for clones that have expanded.

clone size	D gene	V gene	J gene	CDR3 protein	CDR3 DNA
many	-	TRBV9	TRBJ1-4	CASSDPGTVDEKLFF	TGTGCCAGCAGCGACCCCGGGACCGTGGATGAAAAACTGTTTTTT
many	-	TRBV12-3/TRBV12-4	TRBJ1-2	CASSIDSSYGYTF	TGTGCCAGCAGTATAGACAGTAGCTATGGCTACACCTTC
few	-	TRBV18	TRBJ2-2	CASSPIGELFF	TGTGCCAGCTCACCGATCGGGGAGCTGTTTTTT
once	TRBD2	TRBV30	TRBJ2-1	CAWSAAGLLAGKVEQFF	TGTGCCTGGAGTGCGGCGGGGTTACTAGCGGGAAAGGTAGAGCAGTTCTTC
few	-	TRBV6-5	TRBJ2-5	CASSYSWGAGETQYF	TGTGCCAGCAGTTACTCGTGGGGGGCGGGCGAGACCCAGTACTTC
few	TRBD2	TRBV5-1	TRBJ2-1	CASSFTSGDNEQFF	TGCGCCAGCAGCTTTACTAGCGGGGACAATGAGCAGTTCTTC
many	TRBD2	TRBV5-1	TRBJ2-2	CASSLLKGTSSNTGELFF	TGCGCCAGCAGCTTGTTGAAGGGGACTAGCAGTAACACCGGGGAGCTGTTTTTT
-	TRBD1	TRBV6-5	TRBJ2-3	CASSSGTGTTDTQYF	TGTGCCAGCAGTTCAGGGACAGGGACCACAGATACGCAGTATTTT
few	TRBD2	TRBV5-1	TRBJ2-4	CASSLSSGGTKNIQYF	TGCGCCAGCAGCTTGTCTAGCGGGGGAACCAAAAACATTCAGTACTTC
many	TRBD1	TRBV12-3/TRBV12-4	TRBJ2-1	CASSETGKSYNEQFF	TGTGCCAGCAGTGAGACAGGGAAATCCTACAATGAGCAGTTCTTC
few	-	TRBV29-1	TRBJ2-4	CSVVGGRNIQYF	TGCAGCGTTGTCGGGGGGCGGAACATTCAGTACTTC
-	TRBD2	TRBV20-1	TRBJ2-5	CSALLAGRETQYF	TGCAGTGCGCTTCTAGCGGGACGAGAGACCCAGTACTTC
many	-	TRBV5-4	TRBJ1-1	CASSASGQDDTEAFF	TGTGCCAGCAGCGCTTCGGGACAAGACGACACTGAAGCTTTCTTT
few	TRBD1	TRBV5-1	TRBJ2-3	CASSLAGTDATDTQYF	TGCGCCAGCAGCTTGGCAGGGACAGACGCCACAGATACGCAGTATTTT
many	-	TRBV10-3	TRBJ2-2	CAITSRDFTGELFF	TGTGCCATCACTTCCCGGGACTTTACCGGGGAGCTGTTTTTT
many	-	TRBV20-1	TRBJ2-1	CSAQVRRGQNNEQFF	TGCAGTGCCCAAGTGAGGCGGGGGCAAAACAATGAGCAGTTCTTC
-	TRBD2	TRBV7-2	TRBJ2-7	CASATSGSSYEQYF	TGTGCCAGCGCAACTAGCGGAAGCTCCTACGAGCAGTACTTC
-	-	TRBV9	TRBJ2-6	CASSVGGARANVLTF	TGTGCCAGCAGCGTAGGCGGGGCGAGGGCCAACGTCCTGACTTTC
-	TRBD1	TRBV12-3/TRBV12-4	TRBJ1-4	CASSNTGAKLFF	TGTGCCAGCAGCAATACAGGGGCCAAACTGTTTTTT
-	TRBD2	TRBV27	TRBJ2-3	CASSLPPGLAGVTDTQYF	TGTGCCAGCAGTTTACCCCCCGGTCTAGCGGGGGTCACAGATACGCAGTATTTT
-	-	TRBV30	TRBJ2-3	CAWSMGGPGTQYF	TGTGCCTGGAGTATGGGGGGGCCGGGTACGCAGTATTTT
-	-	TRBV5-1	TRBJ2-7	CASSPRPIPSYEQYF	TGCGCCAGCAGCCCTCGACCCATCCCCTCCTACGAGCAGTACTTC
few	-	TRBV4-3	TRBJ2-1	CASSQDLNEQFF	TGCGCCAGCAGCCAAGATTTAAATGAGCAGTTCTTC
-	-	TRBV7-8	TRBJ1-2	CASSPGVDYGYTF	TGTGCCAGCAGCCCTGGGGTCGACTATGGCTACACCTTC
many	-	TRBV12-3/TRBV12-4	TRBJ2-7	CASSRDNYEQYF	TGTGCCAGCAGTCGGGACAACTACGAGCAGTACTTC
many	-	TRBV7-9	TRBJ1-2	CASSSDNEAANYGYTF	TGTGCCAGCAGCTCCGACAACGAGGCTGCTAACTATGGCTACACCTTC
few	-	TRBV7-3	TRBJ2-3	CASSLMRESDTQYF	TGTGCCAGCAGTCTAATGAGGGAATCAGATACGCAGTATTTT
-	TRBD1	TRBV7-9	TRBJ2-7	CASSSITGGEQYF	TGTGCCAGCAGCTCAATCACAGGGGGCGAGCAGTACTTC
-	-	TRBV27	TRBJ2-5	CASSSGLTPLETQYF	TGTGCCAGCAGTTCGGGACTGACTCCGTTGGAGACCCAGTACTTC
many	TRBD2	TRBV7-6	TRBJ2-3	CASSLRTSGGTDTQYF	TGTGCCAGCAGCCTCAGGACTAGCGGGGGCACAGATACGCAGTATTTT
many	-	TRBV24-1	TRBJ2-1	CATSEQREGVLNEQFF	TGTGCCACCAGTGAACAAAGGGAGGGGGTTCTCAATGAGCAGTTCTTC
-	TRBD1	TRBV11-2	TRBJ2-1	CASSLLTGGYNEQFF	TGTGCCAGCAGCTTACTTACAGGGGGCTACAATGAGCAGTTCTTC
many	-	TRBV12-3/TRBV12-4	TRBJ1-4	CASSTPGGAREKLFF	TGTGCCAGCAGTACCCCCGGGGGCGCGAGAGAAAAACTGTTTTTT
few	-	TRBV12-3/TRBV12-4	TRBJ1-3	CASSLASRSLGFF	TGTGCCAGCAGTTTAGCCTCCAGGTCTCTTGGGTTTTTT
few	-	TRBV28	TRBJ1-4	CASSPGQSFNEKLFF	TGTGCCAGCAGTCCCGGACAGAGCTTTAATGAAAAACTGTTTTTT
few	-	TRBV20-1	TRBJ1-1	CSARFGLSTEAFF	TGCAGTGCTAGGTTCGGACTATCGACTGAAGCTTTCTTT
many	TRBD2	TRBV10-3	TRBJ2-1	CAISAGDYNEQFF	TGTGCCATCTCGGCGGGGGATTACAATGAGCAGTTCTTC
many	-	TRBV3-1	TRBJ2-2	CASSRGTSYTGELFF	TGTGCCAGCAGCCGGGGGACATCTTACACCGGGGAGCTGTTTTTT
-	TRBD1	TRBV6-1	TRBJ2-2	CASRMDRSNTGELFF	TGTGCCAGCAGGATGGACAGGTCGAACACCGGGGAGCTGTTTTTT
many	-	TRBV12-3/TRBV12-4	TRBJ2-7	CASGDFAYEQYF	TGTGCCAGCGGGGACTTTGCCTACGAGCAGTACTTC